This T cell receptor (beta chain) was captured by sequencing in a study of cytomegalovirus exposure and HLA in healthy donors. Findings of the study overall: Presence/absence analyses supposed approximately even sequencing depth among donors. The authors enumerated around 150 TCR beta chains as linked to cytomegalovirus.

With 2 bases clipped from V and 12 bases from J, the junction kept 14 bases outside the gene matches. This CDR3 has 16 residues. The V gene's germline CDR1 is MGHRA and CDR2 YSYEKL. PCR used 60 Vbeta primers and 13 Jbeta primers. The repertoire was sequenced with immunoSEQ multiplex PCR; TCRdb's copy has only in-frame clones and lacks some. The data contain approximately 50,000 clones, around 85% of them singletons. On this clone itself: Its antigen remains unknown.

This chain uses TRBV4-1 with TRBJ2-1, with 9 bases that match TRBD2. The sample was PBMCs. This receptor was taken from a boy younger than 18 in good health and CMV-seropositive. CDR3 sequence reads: CASSQSSVAGEYRQFF. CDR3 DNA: TGCGCCAGCAGCCAATCTTCCGTAGCGGGGGAATATCGGCAGTTCTTC.